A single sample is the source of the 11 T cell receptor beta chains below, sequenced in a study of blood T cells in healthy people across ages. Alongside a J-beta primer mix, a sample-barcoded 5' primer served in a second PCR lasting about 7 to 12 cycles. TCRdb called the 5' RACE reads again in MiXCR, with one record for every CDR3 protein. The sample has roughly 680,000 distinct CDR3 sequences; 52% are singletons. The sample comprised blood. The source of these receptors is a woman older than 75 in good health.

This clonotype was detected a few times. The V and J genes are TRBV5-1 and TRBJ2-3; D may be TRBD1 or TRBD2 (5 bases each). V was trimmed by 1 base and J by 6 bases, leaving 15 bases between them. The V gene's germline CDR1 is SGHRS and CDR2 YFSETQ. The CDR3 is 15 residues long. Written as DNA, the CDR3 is TGCGCCAGCAGCTTGCGGGACCCCGATGCTGATACGCAGTATTTT. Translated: CASSLRDPDADTQYF.

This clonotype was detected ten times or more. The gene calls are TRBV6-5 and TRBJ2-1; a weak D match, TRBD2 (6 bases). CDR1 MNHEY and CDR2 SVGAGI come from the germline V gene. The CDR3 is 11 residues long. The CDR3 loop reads CAAQRRDEQFF. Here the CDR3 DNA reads TGTGCTGCACAGCGGAGGGATGAGCAGTTCTTC.

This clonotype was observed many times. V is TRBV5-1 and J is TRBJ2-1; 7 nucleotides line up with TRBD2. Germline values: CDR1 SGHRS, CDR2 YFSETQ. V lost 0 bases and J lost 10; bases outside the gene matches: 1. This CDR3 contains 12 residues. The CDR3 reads CASSLGAGEQFF. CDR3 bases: TGCGCCAGCAGCTTGGGAGCGGGGGAGCAGTTCTTC.

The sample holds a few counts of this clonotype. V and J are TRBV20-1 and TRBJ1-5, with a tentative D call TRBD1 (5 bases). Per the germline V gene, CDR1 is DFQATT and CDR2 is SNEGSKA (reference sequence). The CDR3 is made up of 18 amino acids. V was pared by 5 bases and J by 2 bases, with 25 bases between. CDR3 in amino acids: CSAEGIPGLTAGNQPQHF. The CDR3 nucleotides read TGCAGTGCTGAAGGGATCCCGGGGCTTACGGCGGGCAATCAGCCCCAGCATTTT.

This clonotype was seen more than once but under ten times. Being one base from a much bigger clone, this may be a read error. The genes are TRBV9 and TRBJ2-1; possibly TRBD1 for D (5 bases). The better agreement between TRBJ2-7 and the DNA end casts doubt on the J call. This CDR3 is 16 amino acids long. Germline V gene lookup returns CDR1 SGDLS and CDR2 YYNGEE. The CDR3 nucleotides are TGTGCCAGCAGCCCAAAAGGGGCATTCTCCTACAATGAGCAGTACTTC. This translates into CASSPKGAFSYNEQYF.

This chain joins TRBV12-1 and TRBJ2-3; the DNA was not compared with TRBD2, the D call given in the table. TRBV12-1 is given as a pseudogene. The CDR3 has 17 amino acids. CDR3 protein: CASSFTPGLASGDTQYF. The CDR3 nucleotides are TGTGCCAGCAGCTTTACTCCGGGACTAGCGTCGGGTGATACGCAGTATTTT.

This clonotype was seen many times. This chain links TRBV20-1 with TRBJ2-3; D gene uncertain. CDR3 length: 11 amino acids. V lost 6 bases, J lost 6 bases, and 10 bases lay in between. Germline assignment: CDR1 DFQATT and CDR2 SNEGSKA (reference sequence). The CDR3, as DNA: TGCAGTGCCGTTACCGGGGATACGCAGTATTTT. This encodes CSAVTGDTQYF.

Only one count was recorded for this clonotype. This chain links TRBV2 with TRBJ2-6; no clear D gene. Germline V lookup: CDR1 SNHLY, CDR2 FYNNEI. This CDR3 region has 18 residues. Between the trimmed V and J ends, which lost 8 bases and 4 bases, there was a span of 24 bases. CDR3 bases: TGTGCCAGCGCTCGTAATCCCTTTGCTCCGTCCGGGGCCAACGTCCTGACTTTC. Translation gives CASARNPFAPSGANVLTF.

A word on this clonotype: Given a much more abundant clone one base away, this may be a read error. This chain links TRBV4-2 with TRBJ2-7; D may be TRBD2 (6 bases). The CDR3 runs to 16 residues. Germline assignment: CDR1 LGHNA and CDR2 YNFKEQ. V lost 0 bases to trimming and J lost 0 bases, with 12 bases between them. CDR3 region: CASSQEPIGGSYEQYF. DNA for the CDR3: TGTGCCAGCAGCCAAGAGCCTATCGGGGGCTCCTACGAGCAGTACTTC.

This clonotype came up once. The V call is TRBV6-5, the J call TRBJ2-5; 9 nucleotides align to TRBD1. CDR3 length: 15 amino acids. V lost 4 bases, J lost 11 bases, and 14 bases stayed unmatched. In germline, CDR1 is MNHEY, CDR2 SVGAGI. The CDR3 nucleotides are TGTGCCAGCAGTTCCGGGACAGGGAGGTACAATGAGCAGTACTTC. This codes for CASSSGTGRYNEQYF.

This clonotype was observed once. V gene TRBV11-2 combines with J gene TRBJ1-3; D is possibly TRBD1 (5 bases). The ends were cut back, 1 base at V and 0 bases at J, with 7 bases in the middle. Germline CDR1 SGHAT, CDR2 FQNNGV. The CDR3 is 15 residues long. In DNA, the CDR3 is TGTGCCAGCAGCTTAGGTGGGGGCTCTGGAAACACCATATATTTT. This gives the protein CASSLGGGSGNTIYF.